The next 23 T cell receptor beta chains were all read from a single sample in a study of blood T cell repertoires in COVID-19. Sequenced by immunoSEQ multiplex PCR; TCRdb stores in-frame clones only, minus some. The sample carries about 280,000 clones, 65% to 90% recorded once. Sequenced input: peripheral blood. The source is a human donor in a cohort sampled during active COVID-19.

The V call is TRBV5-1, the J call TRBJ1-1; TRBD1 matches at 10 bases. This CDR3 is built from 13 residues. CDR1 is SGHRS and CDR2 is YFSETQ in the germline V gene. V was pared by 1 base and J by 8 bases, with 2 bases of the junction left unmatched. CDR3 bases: TGCGCCAGCAGCTTGAGGGGACAGGGGGAAGCTTTCTTT. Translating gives CASSLRGQGEAFF.

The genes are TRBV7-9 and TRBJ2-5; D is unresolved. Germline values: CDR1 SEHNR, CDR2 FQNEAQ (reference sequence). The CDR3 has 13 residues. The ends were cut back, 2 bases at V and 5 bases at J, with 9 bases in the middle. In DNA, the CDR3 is TGTGCCAGCAGCTTACGTGTTTTGGAGACCCAGTACTTC. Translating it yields CASSLRVLETQYF.

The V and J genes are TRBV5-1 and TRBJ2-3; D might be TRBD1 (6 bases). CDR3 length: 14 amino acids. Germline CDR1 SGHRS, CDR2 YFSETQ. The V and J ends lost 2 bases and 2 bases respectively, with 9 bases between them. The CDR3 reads CASSFNRDTDTQYF. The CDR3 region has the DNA TGCGCCAGCAGCTTCAACAGGGACACAGATACGCAGTATTTT.

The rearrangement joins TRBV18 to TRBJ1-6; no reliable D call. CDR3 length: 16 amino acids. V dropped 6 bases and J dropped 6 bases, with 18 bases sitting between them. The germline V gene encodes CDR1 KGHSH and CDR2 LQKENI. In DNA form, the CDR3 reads TGTGCCAGCTCCTCCAACGCGGGGATTGGTAATTCACCCCTCCACTTT. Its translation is CASSSNAGIGNSPLHF.

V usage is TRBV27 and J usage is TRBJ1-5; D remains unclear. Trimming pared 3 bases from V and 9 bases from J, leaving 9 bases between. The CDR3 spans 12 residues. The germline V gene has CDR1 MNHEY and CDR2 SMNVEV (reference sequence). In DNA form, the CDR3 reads TGTGCCAGCAGTTTCTCCGTCGGGCCCCAGCATTTT. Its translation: CASSFSVGPQHF.

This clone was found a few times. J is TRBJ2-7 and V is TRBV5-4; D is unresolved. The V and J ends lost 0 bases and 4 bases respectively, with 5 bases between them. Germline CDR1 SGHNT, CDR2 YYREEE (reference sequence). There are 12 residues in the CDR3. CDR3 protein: CASSLDQYEQYF. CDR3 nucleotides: TGTGCCAGCAGCTTGGATCAATACGAGCAGTACTTC.

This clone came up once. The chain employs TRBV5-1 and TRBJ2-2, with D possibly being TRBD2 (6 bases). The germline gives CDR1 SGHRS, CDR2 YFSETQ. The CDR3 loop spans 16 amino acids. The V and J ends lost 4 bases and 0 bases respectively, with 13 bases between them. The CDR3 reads CASSVSGGTNTGELFF. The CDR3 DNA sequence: TGCGCCAGCAGCGTAAGTGGCGGGACGAACACCGGGGAGCTGTTTTTT.

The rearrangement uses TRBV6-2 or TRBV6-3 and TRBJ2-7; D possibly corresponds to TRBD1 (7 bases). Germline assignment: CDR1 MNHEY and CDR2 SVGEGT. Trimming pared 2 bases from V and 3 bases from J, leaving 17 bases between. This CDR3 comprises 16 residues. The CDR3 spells CASSYETGRMIYEQYF. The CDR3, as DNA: TGTGCCAGCAGTTACGAGACAGGGAGGATGATCTACGAGCAGTACTTC.

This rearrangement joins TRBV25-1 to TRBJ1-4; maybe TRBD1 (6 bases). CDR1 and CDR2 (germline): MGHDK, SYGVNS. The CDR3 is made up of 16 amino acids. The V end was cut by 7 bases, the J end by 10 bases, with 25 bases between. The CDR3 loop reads CASTSGQPPQPGKLFF. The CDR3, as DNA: TGTGCCAGCACCTCTGGACAGCCACCCCAACCGGGAAAACTGTTTTTT. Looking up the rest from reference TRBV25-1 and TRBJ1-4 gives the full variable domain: EADIYQTPRYLVIGTGKKITLECSQTMGHDKMYWYQQDPGMELHLIHYSYGVNSTEKGDLSSESTVSRIRTEHFPLTLESARPSHTSQYLCASTSGQPPQPGKLFFGSGTQLSVL.

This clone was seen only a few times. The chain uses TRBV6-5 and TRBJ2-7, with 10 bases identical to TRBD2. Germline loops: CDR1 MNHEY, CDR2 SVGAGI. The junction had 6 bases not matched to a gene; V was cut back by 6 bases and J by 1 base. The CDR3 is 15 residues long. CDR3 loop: CASRDKAGGSYEQYF. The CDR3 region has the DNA TGTGCCAGCAGGGATAAAGCGGGAGGGTCCTACGAGCAGTACTTC.

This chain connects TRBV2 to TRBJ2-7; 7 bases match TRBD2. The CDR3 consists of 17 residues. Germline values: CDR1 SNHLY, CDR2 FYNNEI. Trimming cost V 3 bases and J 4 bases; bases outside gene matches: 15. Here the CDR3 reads CASSDLSSGILHYEQYF. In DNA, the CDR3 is TGTGCCAGCAGTGACTTGTCTAGCGGAATCCTACATTACGAGCAGTACTTC.

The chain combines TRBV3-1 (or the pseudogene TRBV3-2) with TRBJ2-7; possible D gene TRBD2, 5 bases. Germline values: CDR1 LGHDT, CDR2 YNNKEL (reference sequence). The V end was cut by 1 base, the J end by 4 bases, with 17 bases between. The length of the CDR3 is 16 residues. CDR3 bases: TGTGCCAGCAGCCAAGCCGGGTTGGAGGTAGTATACGAGCAGTACTTC. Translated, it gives CASSQAGLEVVYEQYF.

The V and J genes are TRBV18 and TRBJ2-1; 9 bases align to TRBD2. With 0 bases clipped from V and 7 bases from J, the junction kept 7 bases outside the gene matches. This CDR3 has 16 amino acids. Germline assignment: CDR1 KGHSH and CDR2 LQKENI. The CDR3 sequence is CASSPPGVLAGNEQFF. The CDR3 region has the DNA TGTGCCAGCTCACCACCTGGCGTGCTAGCGGGAAATGAGCAGTTCTTC.

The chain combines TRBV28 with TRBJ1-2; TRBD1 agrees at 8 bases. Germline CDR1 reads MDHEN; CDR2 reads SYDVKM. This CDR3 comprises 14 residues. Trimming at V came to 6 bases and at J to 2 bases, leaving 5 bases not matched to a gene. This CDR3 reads CASRPWTGNYGYTF. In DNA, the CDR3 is TGTGCCAGCAGGCCATGGACAGGGAACTATGGCTACACCTTC.

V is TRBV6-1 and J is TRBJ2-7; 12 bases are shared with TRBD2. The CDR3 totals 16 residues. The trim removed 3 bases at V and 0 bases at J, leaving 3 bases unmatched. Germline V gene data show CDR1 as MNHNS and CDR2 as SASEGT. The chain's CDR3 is CASSEGLAGSSYEQYF. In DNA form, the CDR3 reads TGTGCCAGCAGTGAGGGACTAGCGGGTTCCTCCTACGAGCAGTACTTC.

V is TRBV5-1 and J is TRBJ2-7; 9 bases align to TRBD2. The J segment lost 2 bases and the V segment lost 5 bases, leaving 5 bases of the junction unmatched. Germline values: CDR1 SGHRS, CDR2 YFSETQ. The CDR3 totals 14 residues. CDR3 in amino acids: CASRLPSGTYEQYF. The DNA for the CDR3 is TGCGCCAGCAGACTTCCTAGCGGGACCTACGAGCAGTACTTC.

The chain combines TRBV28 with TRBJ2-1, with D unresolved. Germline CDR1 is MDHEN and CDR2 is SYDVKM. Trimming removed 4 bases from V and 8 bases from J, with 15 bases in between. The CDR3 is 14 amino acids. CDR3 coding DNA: TGTGCCAGCAGTTCAGTTGCCCTCTTCTATGAGCAGTTCTTC. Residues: CASSSVALFYEQFF.

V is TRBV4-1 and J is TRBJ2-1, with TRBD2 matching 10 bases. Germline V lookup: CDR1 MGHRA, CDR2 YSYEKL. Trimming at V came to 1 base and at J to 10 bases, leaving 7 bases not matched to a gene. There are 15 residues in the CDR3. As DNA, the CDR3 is TGCGCCAGCAGCCAAGCCAGCGGGAGGGTAAGGGAGCAGTTCTTC. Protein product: CASSQASGRVREQFF.

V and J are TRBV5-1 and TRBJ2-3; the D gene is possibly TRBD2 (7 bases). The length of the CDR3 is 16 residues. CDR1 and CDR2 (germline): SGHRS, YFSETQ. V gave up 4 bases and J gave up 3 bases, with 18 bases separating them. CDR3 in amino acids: CASSVGGGRLTDTQYF. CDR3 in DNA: TGCGCCAGCAGCGTGGGGGGCGGGAGACTGACAGATACGCAGTATTTT.

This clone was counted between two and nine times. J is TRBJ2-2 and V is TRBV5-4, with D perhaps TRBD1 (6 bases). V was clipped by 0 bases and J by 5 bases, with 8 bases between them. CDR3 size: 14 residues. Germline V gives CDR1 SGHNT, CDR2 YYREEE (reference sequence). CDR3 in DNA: TGTGCCAGCAGCTTGGCAGGGGTAACCGGGGAGCTGTTTTTT. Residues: CASSLAGVTGELFF.

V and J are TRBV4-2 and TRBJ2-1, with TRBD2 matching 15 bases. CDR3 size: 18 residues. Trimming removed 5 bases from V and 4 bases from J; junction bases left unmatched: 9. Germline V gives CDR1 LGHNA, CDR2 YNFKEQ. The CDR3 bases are TGTGCCAGCAGCATTCGGACTAGCGGGAGGGCCGGTTACAATGAGCAGTTCTTC. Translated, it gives CASSIRTSGRAGYNEQFF.

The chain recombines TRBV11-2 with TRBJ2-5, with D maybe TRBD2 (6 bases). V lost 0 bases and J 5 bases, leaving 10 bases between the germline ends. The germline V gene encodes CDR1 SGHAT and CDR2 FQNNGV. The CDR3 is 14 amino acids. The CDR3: CASSLEAGFETQYF. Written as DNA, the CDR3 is TGTGCCAGCAGCTTAGAGGCGGGGTTCGAGACCCAGTACTTC.

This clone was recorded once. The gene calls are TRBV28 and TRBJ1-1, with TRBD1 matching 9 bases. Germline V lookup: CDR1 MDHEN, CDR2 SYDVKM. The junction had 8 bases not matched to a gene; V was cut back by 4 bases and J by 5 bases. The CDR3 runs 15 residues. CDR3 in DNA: TGTGCCAGCAGTTCGCCCGGGACAGGGAGGACTGAAGCTTTCTTT. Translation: CASSSPGTGRTEAFF. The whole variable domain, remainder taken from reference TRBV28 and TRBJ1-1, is DVKVTQSSRYLVKRTGEKVFLECVQDMDHENMFWYRQDPGLGLRLIYFSYDVKMKEKGDIPEGYSVSREKKERFSLILESASTNQTSMYLCASSSPGTGRTEAFFGQGTRLTVV.